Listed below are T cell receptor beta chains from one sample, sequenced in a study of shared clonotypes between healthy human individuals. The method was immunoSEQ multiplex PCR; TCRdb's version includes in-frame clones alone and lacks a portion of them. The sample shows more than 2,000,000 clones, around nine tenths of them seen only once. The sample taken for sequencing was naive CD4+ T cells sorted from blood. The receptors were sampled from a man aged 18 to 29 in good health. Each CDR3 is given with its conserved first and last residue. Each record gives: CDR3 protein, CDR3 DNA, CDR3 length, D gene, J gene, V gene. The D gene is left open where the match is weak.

CASSTAGGQYNEQFF	TGTGCCAGCAGTACAGCGGGGGGGCAATACAATGAGCAGTTCTTC	15	TRBD2	TRBJ2-1	TRBV28
CSAYGGETQYF	TGCAGTGCTTATGGGGGTGAGACCCAGTACTTC	11	-	TRBJ2-5	TRBV20-1
CSGGQGVRDGYTF	TGCAGCGGCGGACAGGGGGTGAGGGATGGCTACACCTTC	13	TRBD1	TRBJ1-2	TRBV29-1
CASSPGTDRLNEQFF	TGTGCCAGCAGCCCCGGGACAGACCGCCTCAATGAGCAGTTCTTC	15	TRBD1	TRBJ2-1	TRBV7-3
CASSFVGRETKNIQYF	TGTGCCAGCAGTTTCGTGGGACGGGAGACCAAAAACATTCAGTACTTC	16	-	TRBJ2-4	TRBV28
CASSLLGVITDTQYF	TGCGCCAGCAGCTTGTTAGGGGTAATAACAGATACGCAGTATTTT	15	-	TRBJ2-3	TRBV5-1
CASSTTGPNTEAFF	TGTGCCAGTTCTACGACAGGGCCGAACACTGAAGCTTTCTTT	14	TRBD1	TRBJ1-1	TRBV19
CASSFGRGLNTGELFF	TGTGCCAGCAGCTTCGGCAGGGGGCTCAACACCGGGGAGCTGTTTTTT	16	TRBD1	TRBJ2-2	TRBV5-4
CASSLGTTDTQYF	TGCGCCAGCAGCCTAGGGACGACAGATACGCAGTATTTT	13	-	TRBJ2-3	TRBV5-1
CASSSQLYEQYF	TGCGCCAGCAGCTCACAACTCTACGAGCAGTACTTC	12	-	TRBJ2-7	TRBV5-1
CASGTYNSPLHF	TGTGCCAGTGGGACGTATAATTCACCCCTCCACTTT	12	-	TRBJ1-6	TRBV6-5
CASTLAGTGNTIYF	TGTGCCAGCACCCTAGCCGGGACTGGAAACACCATATATTTT	14	-	TRBJ1-3	TRBV7-2
CASSRDRGNEKLFF	TGTGCCAGCAGCCGGGACAGGGGTAATGAAAAACTGTTTTTT	14	TRBD1	TRBJ1-4	TRBV5-8
CASSSRGHTEAFF	TGTGCCAGCAGCTCGCGGGGCCACACTGAAGCTTTCTTT	13	-	TRBJ1-1	TRBV11-2
CASSRRQATNEKLFF	TGTGCCAGCAGTCGGCGGCAGGCAACTAATGAAAAACTGTTTTTT	15	-	TRBJ1-4	TRBV28
CASSPDQNTEAFF	TGTGCCAGCTCACCTGACCAAAACACTGAAGCTTTCTTT	13	-	TRBJ1-1	TRBV18